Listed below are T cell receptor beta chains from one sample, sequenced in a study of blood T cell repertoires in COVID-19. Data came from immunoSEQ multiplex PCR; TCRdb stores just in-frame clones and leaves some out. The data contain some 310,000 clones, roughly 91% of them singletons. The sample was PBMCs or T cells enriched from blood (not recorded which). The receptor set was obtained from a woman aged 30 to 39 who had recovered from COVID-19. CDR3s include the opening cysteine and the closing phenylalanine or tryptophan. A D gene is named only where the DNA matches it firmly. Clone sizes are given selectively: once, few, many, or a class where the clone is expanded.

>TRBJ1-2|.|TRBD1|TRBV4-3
TGCGCCAGCAGTCCCGGGACAGGGGGCAACTATGGCTACACCTTC
CASSPGTGGNYGYTF
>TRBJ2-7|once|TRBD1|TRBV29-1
TGCAGCGTGTGGTCACAGGGGCCTTCCTACGAGCAGTACTTC
CSVWSQGPSYEQYF
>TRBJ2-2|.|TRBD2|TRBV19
TGTGCCAGTAGCCTACCCCGGCTAGCGGGTGACGGGGAGCTGTTTTTT
CASSLPRLAGDGELFF
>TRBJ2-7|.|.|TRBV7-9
TGTGCCAGCAGCCGCGATACTAGTTTTTCCGAGCAGTACTTC
CASSRDTSFSEQYF
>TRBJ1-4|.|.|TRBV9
TGTGCCAGCAGCCAAAGGGGGGGAGCTAATGAAAAACTGTTTTTT
CASSQRGGANEKLFF
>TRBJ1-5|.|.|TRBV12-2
TGTGCAAGTCGCTTAGCCGGGGAGGGGTTGGAGCAGCCCCAGCATTTT
CASRLAGEGLEQPQHF
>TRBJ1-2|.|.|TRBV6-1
TGTGCCAGCAGTGAAGCGCTAACGAATCGTGGCTATGGCTACACCTTC
CASSEALTNRGYGYTF
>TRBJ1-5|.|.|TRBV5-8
TGTGCCAGCAGCTTGTATAGGGAGGGTCAGCCCCAGCATTTT
CASSLYREGQPQHF
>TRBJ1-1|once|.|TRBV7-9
TGTGCCAGCGGCGGAGAGATGAACACTGAAGCTTTCTTT
CASGGEMNTEAFF
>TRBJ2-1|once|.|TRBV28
TGTGCCAGCAGTTTATTACCCCCTGTCCTCGTCGGGGAGGACTACAATGAGCAGTTCTTC
CASSLLPPVLVGEDYNEQFF
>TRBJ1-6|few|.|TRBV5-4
TGTGCCAGCAGCTTGGGGGGCTCACCCCTCCACTTT
CASSLGGSPLHF
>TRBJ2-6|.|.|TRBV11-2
TGTGCCAGCAGCCAACGGGGGGCCGGGGCCAACGTCCTGACTTTC
CASSQRGAGANVLTF
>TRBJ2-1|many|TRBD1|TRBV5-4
TGTGCCAGCAGTATGGACAGGGGAGGCAATGAGCAGTTCTTC
CASSMDRGGNEQFF
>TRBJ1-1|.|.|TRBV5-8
TGTGCCAGCAGCATAGACAGAGAAACTGAAGCTTTCTTT
CASSIDRETEAFF
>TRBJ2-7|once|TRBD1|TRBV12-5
TGTGCTAGTGGTTTGCCAGGACAGGGGGCCTACGAGCAGTACTTC
CASGLPGQGAYEQYF
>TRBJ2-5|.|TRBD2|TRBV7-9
TGTGCCAGCAGCTTAGGGGGGATGAGCGGGAGAGGGGAGACCCAGTACTTC
CASSLGGMSGRGETQYF
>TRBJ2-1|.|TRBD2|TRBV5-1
TGCGCCAGCAGCTTGGATGGACTAGCGGGAGCAATACAGTTCTTC
CASSLDGLAGAIQFF
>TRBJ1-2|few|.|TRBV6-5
TGTGCCAGCAGGGCCGATTATGGCTACACCTTC
CASRADYGYTF
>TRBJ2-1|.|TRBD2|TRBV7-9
TGTGCCAGCAGCGAGAAACCTACAGGACTAGCGGGAGAGTTCTTC
CASSEKPTGLAGEFF